The present T cell receptor (beta chain) was sequenced within a study of CD8+CD57+ T cells in acquired aplastic anemia. Whole-study context: CD4+ and CD8+ cells, once sorted, gave DNA averaging about 3 ug. Healthy donors gave approximately 10 million reads on average for CD4+ cells.

Template material for TCR beta VDJ and CDR3 profiling consisted of genomic DNA. TCRdb called the reads again in MiXCR, with one record for every CDR3 protein. The repertoire consists of 150,000 to 200,000 distinct CDR3 sequences, with 40% to 55% occurring once and the leading ten covering approximately 2.9%. Ten or more counts support this clonotype. Its antigen is unidentified. This CDR3 comprises 12 residues. Germline CDR1 is LNHDA and CDR2 is SQIVND (reference sequence). Unmatched junction bases numbered 7, after V lost 8 bases and J lost 6 bases. Findings of the study overall: Patients and controls turned out to have roughly 31 CD8+ CDR3 sequences in common. Simpson's diversity of CD8+ cells was not significantly different in patients compared with controls.

Input material: sorted CD4+, CD8+, or CD8+CD57+ T cells (not recorded which) from PBMCs. The TCR sequence derives from a human donor in good health. The chain recombines TRBV19 with TRBJ2-7; 7 nucleotides agree with TRBD2. The CDR3 protein is CASRGVASEQYF. The CDR3 DNA reads as TGTGCCAGTCGGGGGGTGGCGAGCGAGCAGTACTTC.